The next 23 T cell receptor beta chains were all read from a single sample in a study of T cell repertoires in cytomegalovirus infection. One entry per CDR3 protein, called by TCRdb with MiXCR from the reads. The data hold 500,000 to 600,000 distinct CDR3 sequences, with approximately 17% observed a single time. The sequencing input was CD8+ T cells from PBMCs. The receptors shown here come from a human donor in good health (CMV status not recorded). Some clones in this sample may be carry-over from other donors' samples.

V is TRBV13 and J is TRBJ2-4; a possible D gene is TRBD2 (5 bases). V lost 5 bases, J lost 8 bases, and 16 bases lay in between. The CDR3 sequence is 14 residues long. Germline CDR1 PRHDT, CDR2 FYEKMQ (reference sequence). Here the CDR3 reads CASSPFRGPDIQYF. CDR3 nucleotides: TGTGCCAGCAGCCCCTTCCGGGGTCCGGACATTCAGTACTTC.

V is TRBV23-1 and J is TRBJ1-3; D remains ambiguous. TRBV23-1 counts as an open reading frame of uncertain function. V was cut by 0 bases and J by 7 bases, with 4 bases left in between. CDR3 length equals 12 residues. The DNA of the CDR3 is TGCGCCAGCAGTCAATCGTGTAACACCATATATTTT. It encodes CASSQSCNTIYF.

The V gene is TRBV5-4, the J gene TRBJ2-7; 8 nucleotides line up with TRBD1. Trimming took 3 bases from V and 3 from J; bases not matched to a gene: 14. The CDR3 loop spans 17 amino acids. Germline CDR1 SGHNT, CDR2 YYREEE (reference sequence). The CDR3 sequence is CASSSRDSGTGIYEQYF. For the CDR3, the DNA is TGTGCCAGCAGCTCACGTGACTCGGGGACAGGAATCTACGAGCAGTACTTC.

This clonotype has just a few counts. The rearrangement uses TRBV9 and TRBJ1-1, with 7 nucleotides matching TRBD1. This CDR3 has 15 amino acids. With 3 bases clipped from V and 3 bases from J, the junction kept 8 bases outside the gene matches. Germline loops: CDR1 SGDLS, CDR2 YYNGEE. The DNA for the CDR3 is TGTGCCAGCAGCGAGACAGGGAGCGTTGACACTGAAGCTTTCTTT. Translation: CASSETGSVDTEAFF.

CDR3 DNA sequence: TGTGCCAGCAGCTTAGGTTGGGGCGAGCGGGGTTACAATGAGCAGTTCTTC. It encodes CASSLGWGERGYNEQFF. The chain has TRBV11-2 and TRBJ2-1, with 7 bases lining up with TRBD2. V lost 1 base, J lost 4 bases, and 10 bases stayed unmatched. This CDR3 is 17 amino acids long. In germline, CDR1 is SGHAT, CDR2 FQNNGV.

This clonotype was picked up many times. The V call is TRBV7-9, the J call TRBJ2-3; 10 bases map to TRBD2. This CDR3 has 17 amino acids. V was clipped by 7 bases and J by 6 bases; unmatched bases: 16. In germline, CDR1 is SEHNR, CDR2 FQNEAQ (reference sequence). The CDR3 DNA sequence: TGTGCCAGCATCGTCCTAGCGGGAGCGCTAAATCGGGATACGCAGTATTTT. This codes for CASIVLAGALNRDTQYF.

This clonotype has at least ten counts. The chain combines TRBV7-6 with TRBJ2-1, with D possibly called TRBD1 or TRBD2 (5 bases each). The V gene's germline CDR1 is SGHVS and CDR2 FNYEAQ. This CDR3 has 13 amino acids. V lost 5 bases, J lost 10 bases, and 15 bases lay in between. CDR3 DNA: TGTGCCAGCAGCCCACGGGACCCCAAGGAGCAGTTCTTC. Amino acid sequence: CASSPRDPKEQFF.

This clonotype showed up many times. V gene TRBV23-1 combines with J gene TRBJ2-5, with TRBD1 matching over 9 bases. TRBV23-1 counts as an open reading frame of uncertain function. With V trimmed by 2 bases and J by 8 bases, 9 bases remained unmatched. CDR3 size: 15 residues. CDR3 loop: CASSQSYRTGVTQYF. The CDR3 DNA sequence: TGCGCCAGCAGTCAAAGCTATCGGACAGGGGTCACCCAGTACTTC.

This clonotype has a handful of counts. CDR3 nucleotide sequence: TGTGCCAGCAGCAGAGGGGACAGGGCGTACACCGGGGAGCTGTTTTTT. Protein: CASSRGDRAYTGELFF. The chain recombines TRBV5-4 with TRBJ2-2; TRBD1 aligns across 9 bases. V shed 4 bases, J shed 3 bases, and the junction held 7 bases outside the gene matches. Germline loops: CDR1 SGHNT, CDR2 YYREEE (reference sequence). This CDR3 contains 16 residues.

This sequence joins TRBV19 and TRBJ1-1; the D is unclear. Germline-derived CDR1 and CDR2 are LNHDA and SQIVND (reference sequence). The CDR3 length is 13 residues. Trimming left V 5 bases short and J 4 bases short, with 11 bases between. The CDR3: CASSQPPGTEAFF. CDR3 nucleotide sequence: TGTGCCAGTAGTCAGCCGCCGGGCACTGAAGCTTTCTTT.

This clonotype was seen more than once but under ten times. The V gene is TRBV9, the J gene TRBJ2-3; D tentatively reads TRBD1 or TRBD2 (6 bases each). The CDR3 totals 16 residues. From germline, CDR1 is SGDLS and CDR2 YYNGEE. V lost 4 bases, J lost 4 bases, and 19 bases lay in between. This CDR3 is CASSPLGKGGSDTQYF. The CDR3 DNA follows: TGTGCCAGCAGCCCCCTTGGAAAGGGGGGATCAGATACGCAGTATTTT.

The sample holds a few counts of this clonotype. This CDR3 is CASSLEAGEGGAFF. The DNA of the CDR3 is TGTGCCAGCAGCTTAGAAGCGGGAGAGGGAGGGGCTTTCTTT. The chain carries TRBV7-9 and TRBJ1-1; D gene unclear. Germline lookup yields CDR1 SEHNR and CDR2 FQNEAQ (reference sequence). The CDR3 contains 14 residues. Trimming removed 1 base at V and 11 bases at J, with 17 bases between.

This clonotype showed up just a few times. The chain employs TRBV19 and TRBJ1-1, with 8 nucleotides matching TRBD1. With V trimmed by 5 bases and J by 6 bases, 11 bases remained unmatched. The V gene's germline CDR1 is LNHDA and CDR2 SQIVND (reference sequence). The CDR3 consists of 15 residues. Here the CDR3 DNA reads TGTGCCAGTAGTCCCCGGACAGGGATGGGCCCTGAAGCTTTCTTT. Amino acid sequence: CASSPRTGMGPEAFF.

This clonotype was seen ten or more times. The chain combines TRBV12-3 or TRBV12-4 with TRBJ1-1; TRBD1 might be the D (5 bases). This CDR3 has 13 residues. V lost 3 bases, J lost 7 bases, and 12 bases lay in between. CDR3 DNA: TGTGCCAGCAGTTTTGGGACCCCTAGTGAAGCTTTCTTT. Amino acid sequence: CASSFGTPSEAFF.

This chain joins TRBV28 and TRBJ2-7, with 8 bases aligning to TRBD1. V was clipped by 3 bases and J by 6 bases; unmatched bases: 4. This CDR3 has 13 residues. Germline loops: CDR1 MDHEN, CDR2 SYDVKM. CDR3 region: CASSFQGASEQYF. The CDR3 DNA is TGTGCCAGCAGTTTTCAGGGGGCTAGCGAGCAGTACTTC.

The rearrangement links TRBV7-9 to TRBJ2-7; 8 nucleotides match TRBD2. This CDR3 region has 15 residues. Trimming at V came to 5 bases and at J to 7 bases, leaving 13 bases not matched to a gene. In germline, CDR1 is SEHNR, CDR2 FQNEAQ (reference sequence). Written as DNA, the CDR3 is TGTGCCAGCAGCCCCCCCAGGAGCGGGGGAACGGAGCAGTACTTC. This gives the protein CASSPPRSGGTEQYF. The full variable domain, rest sourced from reference TRBV7-9 and TRBJ2-7, is DTGVSQNPRHKITKRGQNVTFRCDPISEHNRLYWYRQTLGQGPEFLTYFQNEAQLEKSRLLSDRFSAERPKGSFSTLEIQRTEQGDSAMYLCASSPPRSGGTEQYFGPGTRLTVT.

This clonotype was seen only a few times. The rearrangement uses TRBV27 and TRBJ2-1; tentatively, D is TRBD1 (5 bases). Germline CDR1 reads MNHEY; CDR2 reads SMNVEV (reference sequence). V gave up 3 bases and J gave up 8 bases, with 14 bases separating them. The CDR3 runs to 14 residues. The CDR3 DNA reads as TGTGCCAGCAGTTTTTCCAGGGTCCCGTATGAGCAGTTCTTC. This gives the protein CASSFSRVPYEQFF.

The rearrangement uses TRBV15 and TRBJ2-2; 7 bases fit TRBD2. Per the germline V gene, CDR1 is LNHNV and CDR2 is YYDKDF (reference sequence). The ends lost 5 bases at V and 7 bases at J; junction bases unmatched: 7. The CDR3 is 14 residues long. In DNA form, the CDR3 reads TGTGCCACCAGCTGGGACTATCCTTACGGGGAGCTGTTTTTT. It specifies CATSWDYPYGELFF.

This clonotype was counted between two and nine times. The V gene is TRBV20-1, the J gene TRBJ2-7, with D possibly being TRBD1 (6 bases). Deletions cut 1 base from V and 3 bases from J, with 19 bases between. This CDR3 contains 16 residues. The germline gives CDR1 DFQATT, CDR2 SNEGSKA (reference sequence). The CDR3 DNA follows: TGCAGTGCTAGAGGACAGGCACCCCGATCCGACTACGAGCAGTACTTC. The encoded protein is CSARGQAPRSDYEQYF.

The chain has TRBV20-1 and TRBJ1-4; 8 bases match TRBD1. The length of the CDR3 is 13 residues. Germline CDR1 and CDR2: DFQATT and SNEGSKA (reference sequence). V shed 5 bases, J shed 5 bases, and the junction held 4 bases outside the gene matches. CDR3 sequence reads: CSASDRENEKLFF. The CDR3 DNA is TGCAGTGCTTCGGACAGGGAGAATGAAAAACTGTTTTTT.

J is TRBJ2-1 and V is TRBV2, with D tentatively TRBD1 or TRBD2 (8 bases each). V lost 7 bases, J lost 8 bases, and 33 bases lay in between. The CDR3 has 19 residues. In germline, CDR1 is SNHLY, CDR2 FYNNEI. Here the CDR3 reads CASNIQGDPQRERADEQFF. The CDR3 nucleotides are TGTGCCAGCAATATACAGGGGGACCCACAGCGGGAGAGGGCTGATGAGCAGTTCTTC.

The chain recombines TRBV28 with TRBJ2-7; 8 bases line up with TRBD2. Germline CDR1 and CDR2: MDHEN and SYDVKM. This CDR3 region has 17 residues. With 7 bases clipped from V and 0 bases from J, the junction kept 14 bases outside the gene matches. This chain's CDR3 is CASTLTGGGRTSYEQYF. In DNA, the CDR3 is TGTGCCAGCACCTTAACTGGAGGCGGGAGGACCTCCTACGAGCAGTACTTC.

This clonotype was picked up many times. The rearrangement uses TRBV6-6 and TRBJ2-5; possibly TRBD2 for D (5 bases). V gave up 5 bases and J gave up 1 base, with 14 bases separating them. Germline-derived CDR1 and CDR2 are MNHNY and SVGAGI (reference sequence). This CDR3 contains 15 residues. CDR3 region: CASSLTRALQETQYF. As DNA, the CDR3 is TGTGCCAGCAGTCTAACGAGGGCCCTCCAAGAGACCCAGTACTTC.